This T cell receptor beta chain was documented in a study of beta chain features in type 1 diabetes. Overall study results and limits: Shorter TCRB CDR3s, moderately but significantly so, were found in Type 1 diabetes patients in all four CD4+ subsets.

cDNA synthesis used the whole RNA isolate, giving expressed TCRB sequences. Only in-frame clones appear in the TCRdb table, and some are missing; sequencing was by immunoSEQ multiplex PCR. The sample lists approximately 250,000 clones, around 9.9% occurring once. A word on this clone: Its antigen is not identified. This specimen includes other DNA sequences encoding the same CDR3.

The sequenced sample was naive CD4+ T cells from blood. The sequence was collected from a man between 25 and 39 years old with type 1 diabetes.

CDR3 coding DNA: TGTGCCAGCAGCTTAAGAGCAGATACGCAGTATTTT. This encodes CASSLRADTQYF. J is TRBJ2-3 and V is TRBV7-2, with unresolved D. Germline assignment: CDR1 SGHTA and CDR2 FQGNSA. CDR3 length equals 12 residues. Trimming cost V 2 bases and J 4 bases, with 4 bases left between them.